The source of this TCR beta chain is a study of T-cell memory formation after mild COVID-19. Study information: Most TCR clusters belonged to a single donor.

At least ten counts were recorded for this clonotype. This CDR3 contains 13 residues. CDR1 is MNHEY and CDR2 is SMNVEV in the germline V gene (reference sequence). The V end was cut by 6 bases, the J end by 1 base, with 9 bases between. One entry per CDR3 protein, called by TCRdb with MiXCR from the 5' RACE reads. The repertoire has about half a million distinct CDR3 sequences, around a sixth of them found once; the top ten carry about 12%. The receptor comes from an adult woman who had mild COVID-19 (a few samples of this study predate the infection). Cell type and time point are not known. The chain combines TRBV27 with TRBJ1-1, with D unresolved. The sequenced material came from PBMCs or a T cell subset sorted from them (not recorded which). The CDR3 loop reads CASSRLGNTEAFF. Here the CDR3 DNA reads TGTGCCAGCAGCCGCCTCGGGAACACTGAAGCTTTCTTT.